This is a list of T cell receptor beta chains from one sample in a study of T-cell reconstitution after alpha-beta-depleted transplantation in children. TCRdb re-called the PCR reads with MiXCR, one entry per CDR3 protein. The repertoire consists of about 980,000 distinct CDR3 sequences, with about 29% occurring once and the leading ten covering about 28%. Sequenced here: PBMCs, mostly from graft donor cells, sampled 360 days after TCRalphabeta/CD19-depleted stem cell transplant. The receptors were sampled from a boy younger than two who had a stem cell transplant for SCID, so the T cells may come from the graft donor. CDR3s include the opening cysteine and the closing phenylalanine or tryptophan. D genes are given only for firm matches. Some rows mark clone size as missing; the rest say once, few, many or name a class of expanded clone.

abundance,d_gene,v_gene,j_gene,CDR3nt,CDR3aa
few,.,TRBV20-1,TRBJ2-2,TGCAGTGCTAGAGATTTCAGTAACACCGGGGAGCTGTTTTTT,CSARDFSNTGELFF
.,.,TRBV4-1,TRBJ1-5,TGCGCCAGCAGCCAGACCGGGGGGCCCCAGCATTTT,CASSQTGGPQHF
few,.,TRBV6-1,TRBJ2-3,TGTGCCAGCAGCCACGGGGGACATCCGGCATCAGATACGCAGTATTTT,CASSHGGHPASDTQYF
.,TRBD1,TRBV27,TRBJ1-1,TGTGCCAGCGCCCAACCAGGGGGGAACACTGAAGCTTTCTTT,CASAQPGGNTEAFF
.,.,TRBV3-1,TRBJ2-3,TGTGCCTGCAGCAAAACTACCCGCAAGACAAGCACAGATACGCAGTATTTT,CACSKTTRKTSTDTQYF
few,TRBD1,TRBV27,TRBJ1-1,TGTGCCAGCAGTTCCTGGCAGGGGGGACCTATGAACACTGAAGCTTTCTTT,CASSSWQGGPMNTEAFF
.,TRBD2,TRBV4-2,TRBJ2-2,TGTGCCAGCAGCCTCACCCCCCATGGCGGGGGGGCATCTCGCGCCGGGGAGCTGTTTTTT,CASSLTPHGGGASRAGELFF
.,TRBD2,TRBV11-2,TRBJ2-3,TGTGCCAGCAGCCAACGCGGGGGGGCGGTAATAGATACGCAGTATTTT,CASSQRGGAVIDTQYF
once,.,TRBV29-1,TRBJ2-7,TGCAGCGTTGAATCCCAGGGCTACGAGCAGTACTTC,CSVESQGYEQYF
.,.,TRBV5-6,TRBJ2-7,TGTGCCAGCAGCCCACCCGGGACCGACTATTACGAGCAGTACTTC,CASSPPGTDYYEQYF
many,TRBD2,TRBV29-1,TRBJ2-4,TGCAGCGCCGGGGGGGGTATTCCCGAAAACATTCAGTACTTC,CSAGGGIPENIQYF
.,TRBD2,TRBV3-1,TRBJ2-1,TGTGCCAGCAGCCAAGGCCTTCTAGCGGGGGGGCCGAATGAGCAGTTCTTC,CASSQGLLAGGPNEQFF
.,.,TRBV6-2/TRBV6-3,TRBJ1-4,TGTGCCAGCAGATCAGGGAATCGACTGTTTTTT,CASRSGNRLFF
few,.,TRBV7-8,TRBJ2-3,TGTGCCAGCAGCCCGAGGACCGACACAGATACGCAGTATTTT,CASSPRTDTDTQYF
few,TRBD2,TRBV4-2,TRBJ2-3,TGTGCCAGCAGCCAAGTCGGGGGGTCTAGCACAGATACGCAGTATTTT,CASSQVGGSSTDTQYF
.,.,TRBV18,TRBJ1-5,TGTGCCAGCTCCCAATTGGAGAATCAGCCCCAGCATTTT,CASSQLENQPQHF
few,.,TRBV20-1,TRBJ1-1,TGCAGTGCATTAGGGGTAGTAAACACTGAAGCTTTCTTT,CSALGVVNTEAFF
few,TRBD2,TRBV5-1,TRBJ2-7,TGCGCCAGCAGCCCAGGACTAGCGGGGGGGCCAACCTACGAGCAGTACTTC,CASSPGLAGGPTYEQYF
few,.,TRBV4-3,TRBJ2-2,TGCGCCAGCAGCCAAGGCCACTTCCCACCCGGGGAGCTGTTTTTT,CASSQGHFPPGELFF
.,.,TRBV28,TRBJ2-7,TGTGCCAGCAGTTTATTTGACTCATTCGCCGAGCAGTACTTC,CASSLFDSFAEQYF
.,.,TRBV12-3/TRBV12-4,TRBJ1-2,TGTGCCAGCAGTCCAGAGGCTAACTATGGCTACACCTTC,CASSPEANYGYTF
.,.,TRBV20-1,TRBJ2-1,TGCAGTGCTAGAGAGCCTGGCATCAATGAGCAGTTCTTC,CSAREPGINEQFF
.,.,TRBV15,TRBJ2-4,TGTGCCACCAGGGTTACCAAAAACATTCAGTACTTC,CATRVTKNIQYF
once,TRBD1,TRBV28,TRBJ1-5,TGTGCCAGCAGTTTCATACAGGGGACTAATCAGCCCCAGCATTTT,CASSFIQGTNQPQHF
.,.,TRBV12-3/TRBV12-4,TRBJ2-7,TGTGCCAGCAGTTTTGTGGGGGTGCCCCACTACGAGCAGTACTTC,CASSFVGVPHYEQYF
.,TRBD1,TRBV9,TRBJ1-3,TGTGCCAGCAGCGCCCGGGACAGCTACAGAAACACCATATATTTT,CASSARDSYRNTIYF
.,.,TRBV20-1,TRBJ2-3,TGCAGTGCTAGGGAGGGGGCAGGCCAGGGGGATACGCAGTATTTT,CSAREGAGQGDTQYF
.,TRBD2,TRBV6-2/TRBV6-3,TRBJ2-7,TGTGCCAGCAGCCCCGGGACTAGCGGGGGGGACGAGCAGTACTTC,CASSPGTSGGDEQYF
.,TRBD1,TRBV20-1,TRBJ1-1,TGCAGTGCCCTCGAGGGACAGGGGGCTACTGAAGCTTTCTTT,CSALEGQGATEAFF
few,.,TRBV20-1,TRBJ2-2,TGCAGTGCTAGAGCGGGGGCCACTAACACCGGGGAGCTGTTTTTT,CSARAGATNTGELFF
few,TRBD2,TRBV20-1,TRBJ2-7,TGCAGTGCTACTTCCCCGGGACTAGCGGCCTACGAGCAGTACTTC,CSATSPGLAAYEQYF
few,.,TRBV20-1,TRBJ1-6,TGCAGTGCTAGTACACAGGAAGGGGATAATTCACCCCTCCACTTT,CSASTQEGDNSPLHF
few,TRBD2,TRBV29-1,TRBJ2-4,TGCAGCGTGACACGCGGGGGGGCCAAAAACATTCAGTACTTC,CSVTRGGAKNIQYF
.,TRBD1,TRBV5-1,TRBJ1-2,TGCGCCAGCAGCTTGGGGACAGGGGGTTCTAACTATGGCTACACCTTC,CASSLGTGGSNYGYTF
few,TRBD2,TRBV20-1,TRBJ2-3,TGCAGTGCTAGAGATGAGCGGGGGCGCACAGATACGCAGTATTTT,CSARDERGRTDTQYF
few,.,TRBV5-1,TRBJ1-1,TGCGCCAGCAGCTGGCGGGGGGGAGCCGAGCGTTGGACTGAAGCTTTCTTT,CASSWRGGAERWTEAFF
.,TRBD1,TRBV20-1,TRBJ2-6,TGCAGTGCTAGAGCCTTCGGGACAGCTGGGGCCAACGTCCTGACTTTC,CSARAFGTAGANVLTF
.,TRBD2,TRBV10-3,TRBJ2-1,TGTGCCATCAGTGAGTCTCTAGCGGGGGCTAGCAATGAGCAGTTCTTC,CAISESLAGASNEQFF
.,.,TRBV12-3/TRBV12-4,TRBJ1-5,TGTGCCAGCAGTGGGCTTTTCGGGGGCAAAGGCAATCAGCCCCAGCATTTT,CASSGLFGGKGNQPQHF
.,.,TRBV18,TRBJ1-1,TGTGCCAGCTCACCACCCCAGAACACTGAAGCTTTCTTT,CASSPPQNTEAFF
few,TRBD2,TRBV12-3/TRBV12-4,TRBJ2-3,TGTGCCAGCAGAACCGGGACTAGCGGGACAGATACGCAGTATTTT,CASRTGTSGTDTQYF
once,TRBD2,TRBV9,TRBJ2-1,TGTGCCAGCAGCGGGGGACTAGCGGGGGCCGCCTACAATGAGCAGTTCTTC,CASSGGLAGAAYNEQFF
.,TRBD1,TRBV29-1,TRBJ1-4,TGCAGCGCCTACCTGGCGGGGACAGGGACCCCAAGGGGTGAAAAACTGTTTTTT,CSAYLAGTGTPRGEKLFF
.,.,TRBV24-1,TRBJ2-3,TGTGCCACCAGTGATTTCCCCGGGGCCAGCACAGATACGCAGTATTTT,CATSDFPGASTDTQYF
.,.,TRBV15,TRBJ2-7,TGTGCCACCAGCAGGGACACTCTCTCCTACGAGCAGTACTTC,CATSRDTLSYEQYF
.,.,TRBV12-3/TRBV12-4,TRBJ1-1,TGTGCCAGCAGTTTCGGGGAGGCGACTGAAGCTTTCTTT,CASSFGEATEAFF
few,TRBD2,TRBV20-1,TRBJ2-7,TGCAGTGCCAGAGCGGGGATTGGGGGTTTAATCGAGCAGTACTTC,CSARAGIGGLIEQYF
.,.,TRBV5-1,TRBJ1-4,TGCGCCAGCAGCTACGGGCCCCGGAGGGAAAAACTGTTTTTT,CASSYGPRREKLFF
.,TRBD1,TRBV2,TRBJ2-5,TGTGCCAACCACCGACACAGGGGGGCTGAACGAGAGACCCAGTACTTC,CANHRHRGAERETQYF
few,TRBD2,TRBV29-1,TRBJ2-4,TGCAGCGTTGAAGATCGGGGGGTGTCGGGCAAAAACATTCAGTACTTC,CSVEDRGVSGKNIQYF
.,TRBD1,TRBV12-5,TRBJ2-7,TGTGCTAGTGGAGCCGGACAGGGAGATTCCCCACGAACGAATCCCATCTACGAGCAGTACTTC,CASGAGQGDSPRTNPIYEQYF
few,.,TRBV20-1,TRBJ2-7,TGCAGTGCGCCGGCAGACTCCTACGAGCAGTACTTC,CSAPADSYEQYF